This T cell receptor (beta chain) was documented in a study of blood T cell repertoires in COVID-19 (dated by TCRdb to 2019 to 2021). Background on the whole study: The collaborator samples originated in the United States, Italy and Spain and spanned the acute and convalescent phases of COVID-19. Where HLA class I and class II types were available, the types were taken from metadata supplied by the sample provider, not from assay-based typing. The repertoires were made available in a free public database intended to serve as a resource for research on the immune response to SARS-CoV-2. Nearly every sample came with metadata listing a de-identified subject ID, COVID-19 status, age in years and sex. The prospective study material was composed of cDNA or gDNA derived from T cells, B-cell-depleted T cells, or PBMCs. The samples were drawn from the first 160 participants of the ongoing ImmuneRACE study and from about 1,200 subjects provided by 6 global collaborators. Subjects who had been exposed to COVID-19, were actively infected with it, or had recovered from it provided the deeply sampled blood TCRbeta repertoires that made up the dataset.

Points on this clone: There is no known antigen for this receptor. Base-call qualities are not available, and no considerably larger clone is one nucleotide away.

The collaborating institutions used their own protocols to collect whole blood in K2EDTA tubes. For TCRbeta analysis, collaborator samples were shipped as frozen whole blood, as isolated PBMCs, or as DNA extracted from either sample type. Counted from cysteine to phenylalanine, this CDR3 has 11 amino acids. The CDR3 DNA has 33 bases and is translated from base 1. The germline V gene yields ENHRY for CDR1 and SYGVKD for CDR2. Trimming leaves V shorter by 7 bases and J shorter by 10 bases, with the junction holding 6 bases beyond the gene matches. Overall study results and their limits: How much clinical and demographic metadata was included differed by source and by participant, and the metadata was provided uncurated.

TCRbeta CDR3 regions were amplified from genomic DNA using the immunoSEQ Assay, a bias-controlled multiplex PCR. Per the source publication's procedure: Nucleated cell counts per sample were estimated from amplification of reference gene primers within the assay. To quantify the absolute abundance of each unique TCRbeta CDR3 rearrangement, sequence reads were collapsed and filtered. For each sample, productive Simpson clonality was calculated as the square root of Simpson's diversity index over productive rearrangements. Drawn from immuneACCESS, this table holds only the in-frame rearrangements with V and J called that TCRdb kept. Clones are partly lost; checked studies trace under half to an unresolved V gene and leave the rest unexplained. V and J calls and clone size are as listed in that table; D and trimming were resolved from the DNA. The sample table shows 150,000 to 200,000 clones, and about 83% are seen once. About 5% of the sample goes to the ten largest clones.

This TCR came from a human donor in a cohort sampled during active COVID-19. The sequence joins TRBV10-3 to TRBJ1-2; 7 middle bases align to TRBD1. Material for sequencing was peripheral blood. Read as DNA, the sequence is TGTGCCATCAACCGACAGGGTTTCTACACCTTC. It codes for CAINRQGFYTF.